This is a list of T cell receptor beta chains from one sample in a study of T cells in Graves' hyperthyroidism and ophthalmopathy. In TCRdb, the multiplex PCR reads were re-called with MiXCR into one record per CDR3 protein. The sample includes 350,000 to 400,000 distinct CDR3 sequences, approximately 15% seen only once; the top ten take roughly 33%. The sequenced sample was blood. Source of these receptors: a woman aged 25 to 39 with Graves' hyperthyroidism. The CDR3 runs from the conserved cysteine through the conserved F or W. A D gene is named only where the DNA matches it firmly. Rows give clone size only sometimes, using once, few, many, or a class for an expanded clone.

cdr3_nt	cdr3_aa	v_call	j_call	d_call	clone_size
TGTGCCAGCAGCTTAGGGATGGCGGGAGGGATTCATGAGCAGTTCTTC	CASSLGMAGGIHEQFF	TRBV11-2	TRBJ2-1	TRBD2	many
TGTGCCAGCAGCTCGATGGGAGGGCCCTCCTACGAGCAGTACTTC	CASSSMGGPSYEQYF	TRBV7-6	TRBJ2-7	TRBD2	many
TGTGCCAGCAGTTTTCAGAGTTTAGTCTCGAGACAGGGCAACGAGCAGTACTTC	CASSFQSLVSRQGNEQYF	TRBV12-3/TRBV12-4	TRBJ2-7	TRBD1	many
TGTGCCAGCAGTGAAGAGGTCGGGATCTTTACAGATACGCAGTATTTT	CASSEEVGIFTDTQYF	TRBV2	TRBJ2-3	NA	once
TGCAGTGCTAGAGATAAGGACTGGGCTGGGGCCAACGTCCTGACTTTC	CSARDKDWAGANVLTF	TRBV20-1	TRBJ2-6	NA	NA
TGTGCCAGCAATCCCCAATTAGGGGAGGCAAGCCCCTACAATGAGCAGTTCTTC	CASNPQLGEASPYNEQFF	TRBV6-1	TRBJ2-1	NA	NA
TGTGCCAGCAGCTTCTCCCCACCGGGACGGGGACAAGAGACCCAGTACTTC	CASSFSPPGRGQETQYF	TRBV7-2	TRBJ2-5	NA	NA
TGTGCCCGGGTCGCAGCGGGTTTCACAGATACGCAGTATTTT	CARVAAGFTDTQYF	TRBV25-1	TRBJ2-3	NA	NA
TGTGCCAGCAGAACAAATGGGGCCGGGAGGGACGACGAGCAGTACTTC	CASRTNGAGRDDEQYF	TRBV5-4	TRBJ2-7	TRBD2	NA
TGCGCCAGCAGCGGGGACAGCTCCTACGAGCAGTACTTC	CASSGDSSYEQYF	TRBV5-1	TRBJ2-7	TRBD1	many
TGTGCCAGCAGAGACACTAGCGGGCTGAGCTCCTACAATGAGCAGTTCTTC	CASRDTSGLSSYNEQFF	TRBV28	TRBJ2-1	TRBD2	many
TGTGCCAGCAGTTCCGCGGGCAGGGCCTTCTCCTACGAGCAGTACTTC	CASSSAGRAFSYEQYF	TRBV28	TRBJ2-7	NA	NA
TGTGCCAGCAGTTATCGGGGCTCCCTTAGGGAGACCCAGTACTTC	CASSYRGSLRETQYF	TRBV6-2/TRBV6-3	TRBJ2-5	NA	NA
TGCAGTGCTAGTCGTGGGGCGCGGCGGGAGGGCGCAGATACGCAGTATTTT	CSASRGARREGADTQYF	TRBV20-1	TRBJ2-3	TRBD2	many
TGTGCCAGCAGTCATCAGGGTACCCTGAACACTGAAGCTTTCTTT	CASSHQGTLNTEAFF	TRBV12-3/TRBV12-4	TRBJ1-1	NA	NA
TGTGCCAGCAGCTCCGCTGGAGTCTATGAGCAGTTCTTC	CASSSAGVYEQFF	TRBV7-9	TRBJ2-1	NA	many
TGTGCCAGCAGCTTGACAGATGTCTCCTACGAGCAGTACTTC	CASSLTDVSYEQYF	TRBV7-2	TRBJ2-7	NA	many
TGTGCCAGCAGCTCAGACAGGGGGCGGAAAGAGACCCAGTACTTC	CASSSDRGRKETQYF	TRBV7-9	TRBJ2-5	TRBD1	NA
TGTGCCAGCAGGGACAGGGGGCACGAGCAGTACTTC	CASRDRGHEQYF	TRBV2	TRBJ2-7	TRBD1	NA
TGTGCCTGGAGTGACCGGACTAGCGTGGCAGATACGCAGTATTTT	CAWSDRTSVADTQYF	TRBV30	TRBJ2-3	TRBD2	NA
TGTGCCAGCAGTTACGACTTGGACAGGAGTAACTATGGCTACACCTTC	CASSYDLDRSNYGYTF	TRBV6-5	TRBJ1-2	TRBD1	few
TGTGCCAGCAGCGTAGGTATAGACACCGGGGAGCTGTTTTTT	CASSVGIDTGELFF	TRBV9	TRBJ2-2	NA	many
TGTGCCAGCAGTCCCGACAGGGTAGGGAGTACGCAGTATTTT	CASSPDRVGSTQYF	TRBV6-4	TRBJ2-3	TRBD1	NA
TGTGCCACCAGTGATACGACAGGGGCCTCCACCGGGGAGCTGTTTTTT	CATSDTTGASTGELFF	TRBV24-1	TRBJ2-2	TRBD1	few
TGTGCCAGCAGCCAAATACTGGCCACTGAAGCTTTCTTT	CASSQILATEAFF	TRBV7-9	TRBJ1-1	NA	once
TGTGCCAGCAGAGATGCTTTAGCGGGAGGGCACCTCTACGAGCAGTACTTC	CASRDALAGGHLYEQYF	TRBV6-1	TRBJ2-7	TRBD2	NA
TGTGCCAGCAGCCCACATGCGGGTCAGCCCCAGCATTTT	CASSPHAGQPQHF	TRBV7-8	TRBJ1-5	NA	few
TGTGCCAGCAGCCCTAGTACTGAAGGGAATAGCACAGATACGCAGTATTTT	CASSPSTEGNSTDTQYF	TRBV6-4	TRBJ2-3	NA	NA
TGTGCCACCAGCGATCCCGGTGTCCCTAGCACAGATACGCAGTATTTT	CATSDPGVPSTDTQYF	TRBV15	TRBJ2-3	NA	NA